The 3 T cell receptor beta chains below all came from one sample that was sequenced in a study of blood T cell repertoires in COVID-19. Produced via immunoSEQ multiplex PCR; TCRdb's table is partial and in-frame only. Here the sample spans around 230,000 clones, roughly 80% being singletons. What was sequenced was peripheral blood. The receptor source for this set is an elderly woman with acute or convalescent COVID-19.

Concerning this clone itself: At one end, the junction sequence differs from germline, possibly due to a read error. CDR3 protein: CASRLAPGTENSPLHF. The DNA of the CDR3 is TGTGCCAGCAGGTTGGCGCCCGGGACAGAGAATTCACCCCTCCACTTT. The V gene is TRBV5-4, the J gene TRBJ1-6; the match to TRBD1 covers 7 bases. The CDR3 totals 16 residues. Looked up from germline, CDR1 is SGHNT and CDR2 is YYREEE (reference sequence).

This clone has a single count. V gene TRBV16 combines with J gene TRBJ1-2, with no clear D. This CDR3 contains 14 residues. The V gene's germline CDR1 is KGHSY and CDR2 FQNENV. V was pared by 0 bases and J by 3 bases, with 8 bases between. CDR3 coding DNA: TGTGCCAGCAGCCAATCCAGGAATGACTATGGCTACACCTTC. Its protein product is CASSQSRNDYGYTF.

This chain uses TRBV19 with TRBJ1-1, with a tentative D call TRBD1 (5 bases). Trimming cost V 4 bases and J 2 bases, with 17 bases left between them. Germline CDR1 reads LNHDA; CDR2 reads SQIVND (reference sequence). The CDR3 spans 16 residues. The CDR3 region has the DNA TGTGCCAGTAGTACAGGGCGGGGTTTACTAAACACTGAAGCTTTCTTT. Protein: CASSTGRGLLNTEAFF.